The sequence of this T cell receptor (beta chain) was determined in a study of CD8+ T cells in alopecia areata. Across the study: Treated patients received oral tofacitinib, 5 to 10 mg twice daily. Tofacitinib lasted 6 to 18 months, then 6 months off drug.

Germline CDR1 GTSNPN, CDR2 SVGIG (reference sequence). Trimming at V came to 2 bases and at J to 3 bases, leaving 4 bases not matched to a gene. The CDR3 runs to 14 residues. Extraction of RNA preceded its reverse transcription into cDNA, which served as the sequencing template. This table comes from immunoSEQ multiplex PCR, and its TCRdb copy is limited to in-frame clones, with some not included. The table shows fewer than 150,000 clones, with around 60% occurring only once. This clone was counted a single time. The rearrangement links TRBV30 to TRBJ2-7, with 10 nucleotides matching TRBD1. This sample comprised CD4+ T cells sorted from blood, obtained at week 0. The sequence derives from a human donor with alopecia areata. CDR3 bases: TGTGCCTGGAGTCGGGACAGGGGAATCTACGAGCAGTACTTC. Translation: CAWSRDRGIYEQYF.